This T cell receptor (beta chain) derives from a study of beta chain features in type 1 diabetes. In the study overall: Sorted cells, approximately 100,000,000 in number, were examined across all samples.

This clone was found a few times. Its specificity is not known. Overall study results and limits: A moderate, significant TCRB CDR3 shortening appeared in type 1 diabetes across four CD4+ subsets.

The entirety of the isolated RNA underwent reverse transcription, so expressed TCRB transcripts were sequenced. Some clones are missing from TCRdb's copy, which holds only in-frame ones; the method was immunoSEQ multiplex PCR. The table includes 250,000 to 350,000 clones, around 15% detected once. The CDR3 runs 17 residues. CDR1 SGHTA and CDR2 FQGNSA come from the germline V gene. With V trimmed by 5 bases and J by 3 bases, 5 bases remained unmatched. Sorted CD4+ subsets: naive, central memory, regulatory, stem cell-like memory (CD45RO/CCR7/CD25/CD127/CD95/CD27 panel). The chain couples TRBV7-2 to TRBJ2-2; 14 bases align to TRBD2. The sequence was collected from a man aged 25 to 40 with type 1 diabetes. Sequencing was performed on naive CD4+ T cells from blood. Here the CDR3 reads CASSRGLAGAYTGELFF. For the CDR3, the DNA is TGTGCCAGCAGCAGGGGACTAGCGGGAGCATACACCGGGGAGCTGTTTTTT.